This TCR beta chain appears in the sequencing data of a study of T cells in Graves' hyperthyroidism and ophthalmopathy. Study observations and caveats: Blood also contained most expanded thyroid clonotypes above 0.001.

Amplification targeted TCR beta CDR3 regions from RNA transcripts. Researchers ran a first-round RT-PCR on the TCR CDR3 using the HTBI primer set. One entry per CDR3 protein results from TCRdb running MiXCR on the multiplex PCR reads. The data contain approximately 400,000 distinct CDR3 sequences, more than 13% of them singletons. Ten or more counts support this clonotype. The antigen is unknown. Trimming took 3 bases from V and 5 from J; bases not matched to a gene: 1. The CDR3 is made up of 13 amino acids. The germline gives CDR1 SGHTS, CDR2 YDEGEE. Subjects aged 18 to 65 presented with newly diagnosed hyperthyroidism of less than 2 months' duration. Every diagnosis used clinical symptoms, serum thyroxine and TRAb, thyroid ultrasound and orbital computed tomography.

V is TRBV5-8 and J is TRBJ2-5; TRBD2 aligns across 10 bases. This clonotype was obtained from a young woman with Graves' hyperthyroidism. Specimen: blood. The CDR3 loop is CASSSSGSETQYF. The DNA of the CDR3 is TGTGCCAGCAGCTCTAGCGGGAGTGAGACCCAGTACTTC.